The clone carrying this TCR beta chain was counted a single time. Its antigen is undetermined. Libraries were prepared by immunoSEQ multiplex PCR; TCRdb keeps only in-frame clonotypes and omits some of them. The table has 69,000 or so clones, 82% seen once. This entry belongs to a study of OX40 agonist ivuxolimab in advanced cancers. Study information: Participants could have had prior anti-PD-1, anti-PD-L1 or anti-CTLA-4 therapy, and roughly 40% had some.

General study points: Clones of CD4+ and CD8+ blood T cells grew by week 6 at doses of 0.1 to 3.0 mg/kg.

Sampling times: baseline, cycle 4 day 1, cycle 7 day 1. Looked up from germline, CDR1 is MRHNA and CDR2 is SNTAGT. V lost 8 bases and J lost 5, with 15 bases in between. The CDR3 spans 13 residues. V usage is TRBV6-4 and J usage is TRBJ1-1; tentatively, D is TRBD1 (5 bases). This TCR came from an adult with an advanced solid tumor such as melanoma, head and neck, liver or kidney cancer. The sequencing used CD4+ or CD8+ T cells sorted from blood, collected in a trial of the OX40 agonist ivuxolimab. Here the CDR3 reads CASGRERGTEAFF. CDR3 nucleotides: TGTGCCAGCGGAAGGGAGCGGGGGACTGAAGCTTTCTTT.